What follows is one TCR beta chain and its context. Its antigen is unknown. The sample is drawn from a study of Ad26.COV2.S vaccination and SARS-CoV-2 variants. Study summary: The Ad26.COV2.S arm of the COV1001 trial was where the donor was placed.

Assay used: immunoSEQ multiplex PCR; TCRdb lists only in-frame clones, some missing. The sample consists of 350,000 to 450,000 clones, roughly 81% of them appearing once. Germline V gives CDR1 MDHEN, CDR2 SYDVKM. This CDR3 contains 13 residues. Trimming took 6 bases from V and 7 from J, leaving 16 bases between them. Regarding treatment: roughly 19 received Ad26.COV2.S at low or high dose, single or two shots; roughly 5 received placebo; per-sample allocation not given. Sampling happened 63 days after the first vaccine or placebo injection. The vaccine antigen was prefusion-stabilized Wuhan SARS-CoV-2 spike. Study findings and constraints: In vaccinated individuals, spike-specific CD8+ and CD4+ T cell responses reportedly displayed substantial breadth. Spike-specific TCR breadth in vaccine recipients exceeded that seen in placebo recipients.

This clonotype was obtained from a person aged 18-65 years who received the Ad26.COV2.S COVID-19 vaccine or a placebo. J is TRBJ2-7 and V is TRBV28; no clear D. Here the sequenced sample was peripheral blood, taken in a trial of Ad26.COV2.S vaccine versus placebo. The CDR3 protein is CASSGPWPEEQYF. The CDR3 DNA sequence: TGTGCCAGCAGCGGACCATGGCCGGAAGAGCAGTACTTC.